Reported below is one T cell receptor beta chain. Its antigen is currently unknown. A much larger clone lies a single base off, so this may be a read error. This entry belongs to a study of blood T cells in healthy people across ages. About the research overall: Roughly one uniquely barcoded beta molecule per two T cells was captured.

Study-wide results and caveats: Diversity was estimated from one million T cells, and these estimates were considered underestimates. As naive T cell percentage varied, TCR beta diversity correlated strongly with it.

Alongside a J-beta primer mix, a sample-barcoded 5' primer served in a second PCR lasting roughly 7 to 11 cycles. TCRdb passed the 5' RACE reads through MiXCR, listing each CDR3 protein once. The sample comprises over 500,000 distinct CDR3 sequences, approximately 52% of which are singletons, and approximately 13% rests with the top ten. This CDR3 is 13 amino acids long. V was pared by 1 base and J by 4 bases, with 10 bases between. Looked up from germline, CDR1 is DFQATT and CDR2 is SNEGSKA (reference sequence). The sample taken for sequencing was blood. This receptor was identified in an elderly woman in good health. The V call is TRBV20-1, the J call TRBJ1-2; a weak D match, TRBD1 (5 bases). The CDR3 here is CSARAGTSYGYTF. The CDR3 DNA follows: TGCAGTGCTAGAGCAGGGACCAGCTATGGCTACACCTTC.